This T cell receptor (beta chain) was identified in a study of regulatory T cells in long-lasting Graves disease. Time point denoted: newly diagnosed GD, antithyroid drugs for less than 3 months. Extracted PBMC RNA gave rise to the TCR library. Criteria from the American Thyroid Association guidelines were applied to diagnose Graves' disease. Construction of the TCR beta libraries employed iRepertoire HTBI primers in conjunction with Arm-PCR of CDR3 regions. TCRdb analysed the multiplex PCR reads with MiXCR anew, one entry per CDR3 protein. The sample contains about 560,000 distinct CDR3 sequences, 15% to 20% of which appear only once. Trimming took 4 bases from V and 5 from J; bases not matched to a gene: 14. This CDR3 spans 17 amino acids. Germline assignment: CDR1 SGHNT and CDR2 YYREEE (reference sequence). These data also formed part of another study, on T cells in Graves' hyperthyroidism and ophthalmopathy. That work adds: The model identified upcoming ophthalmopathy a median 6.5 months ahead of onset.

The receptor comes from a man aged 18 to 30 with Graves disease. The specimen was peripheral blood mononuclear cells (PBMCs), collected at new diagnosis, from a patient treated with antithyroid drugs. J is TRBJ2-3 and V is TRBV5-4, with 9 bases lining up with TRBD2. CDR3 in amino acids: CASSTGASGARGDTQYF. The DNA of the CDR3 is TGTGCCAGCAGCACGGGGGCTAGCGGGGCGAGGGGAGATACGCAGTATTTT.